These 32 T cell receptor beta chains originate from one sample sequenced in a study of monozygotic twins with cystic fibrosis. Method: immunoSEQ multiplex PCR; TCRdb's copy keeps in-frame clones and lacks some. In the table there are about 21,000 clones, roughly nine tenths of which are singletons. The specimen sequenced was blood. The origin of the receptors is a girl aged 2-9 years with cystic fibrosis.

The chain combines TRBV5-1 with TRBJ2-1, with D perhaps TRBD2 (5 bases). Germline lookup yields CDR1 SGHRS and CDR2 YFSETQ. Deletions cut 4 bases from V and 8 bases from J, with 16 bases between. The CDR3 contains 14 residues. CDR3 nucleotide sequence: TGCGCCAGCAGCCCTGGGGAGCGGAGCGATGAGCAGTTCTTC. Amino acids: CASSPGERSDEQFF.

The chain combines TRBV6-6 with TRBJ2-3; D is ambiguous. The germline CDR1 and CDR2 sequences are MNHNY and SVGAGI (reference sequence). The CDR3 has 12 amino acids. V was trimmed by 5 bases and J by 5 bases, leaving 8 bases between them. CDR3 in amino acids: CASSQARDTQYF. In nucleotides, the CDR3 is TGTGCCAGCAGTCAAGCTAGAGATACGCAGTATTTT.

The count of this clone is one. The chain employs TRBV19 and TRBJ1-3; TRBD1 agrees at 11 bases. CDR1 and CDR2 from the germline V gene are LNHDA and SQIVND (reference sequence). V shed 5 bases, J shed 4 bases, and the junction held 7 bases outside the gene matches. The CDR3 runs to 16 residues. DNA for the CDR3: TGTGCCAGTAGTCAACCGGACAGGGGGCGCGGAAACACCATATATTTT. Its protein product is CASSQPDRGRGNTIYF.

The rearrangement joins TRBV11-2 to TRBJ1-1; D ambiguous. V was clipped by 4 bases and J by 1 base, with 13 bases between them. This CDR3 has 15 residues. Germline assignment: CDR1 SGHAT and CDR2 FQNNGV. The CDR3 bases are TGTGCCAGCAGCTCGCCAACCGGGAGGAACACTGAAGCTTTCTTT. Protein: CASSSPTGRNTEAFF.

The chain employs TRBV4-3 and TRBJ2-3; D call uncertain. The CDR3 extends over 14 amino acids. Trimming stripped 0 bases from V and 0 bases from J, with 4 bases between. Germline-derived CDR1 and CDR2 are LGHNA and YSLEER. The CDR3 DNA is TGCGCCAGCAGCCAAGATAGGAGCACAGATACGCAGTATTTT. It codes for CASSQDRSTDTQYF.

The rearrangement joins TRBV11-2 to TRBJ1-4, with D perhaps matching TRBD1 (6 bases). This CDR3 has 13 amino acids. V was clipped by 3 bases and J by 7 bases, with 9 bases between them. Germline CDR1 is SGHAT and CDR2 is FQNNGV. The chain's CDR3 is CASSLGGGEKLFF. CDR3 DNA: TGTGCCAGCAGCTTGGGAGGGGGTGAAAAACTGTTTTTT. The full variable domain, its missing parts supplied by reference TRBV11-2 and TRBJ1-4, is EAGVAQSPRYKIIEKRQSVAFWCNPISGHATLYWYQQILGQGPKLLIQFQNNGVVDDSQLPKDRFSAERLKGVDSTLKIQPAKLEDSAVYLCASSLGGGEKLFFGSGTQLSVL.

V and J are TRBV7-8 and TRBJ1-5, with TRBD1 matching over 7 bases. The CDR3 runs to 14 residues. V shed 4 bases and J 7 bases; nucleotides not matched to a gene: 7. The germline V gene encodes CDR1 SGHVS and CDR2 FQNEAQ. The CDR3 DNA reads as TGTGCCAGCAGCTCGACAGGGCCGGGACAGCCCCAGCATTTT. Its translation is CASSSTGPGQPQHF.

The chain joins TRBV7-9 to TRBJ1-4, with D tentatively TRBD1 (5 bases). Trimming took off 1 base at V and 5 bases at J, with 14 bases between the two ends. This CDR3 contains 16 residues. CDR1 and CDR2 from the germline V gene are SEHNR and FQNEAQ (reference sequence). DNA for the CDR3: TGTGCCAGCAGCTTAGTCGCACAGGCCTGGAATGAAAAACTGTTTTTT. Its translation is CASSLVAQAWNEKLFF.

This chain uses TRBV19 with TRBJ2-7; possible D gene TRBD2, 6 bases. CDR1 and CDR2 from the germline V gene are LNHDA and SQIVND (reference sequence). V dropped 3 bases and J dropped 0 bases, with 12 bases sitting between them. This CDR3 is 15 amino acids long. As DNA, the CDR3 is TGTGCCAGTAGTATCGGAGGGACTCTCTCCTACGAGCAGTACTTC. Its translation is CASSIGGTLSYEQYF.

The CDR3 DNA follows: TGTGCCAGCAGTCCCCGGATGGGGCAAAAAACCTACGAGCAGTACTTC. Translated, it gives CASSPRMGQKTYEQYF. The chain couples TRBV6-4 to TRBJ2-7, with D tentatively TRBD1 (5 bases). CDR1 MRHNA and CDR2 SNTAGT come from the germline V gene. V was clipped by 5 bases and J by 2 bases, with 19 bases between them. CDR3 length equals 16 residues.

The rearrangement joins TRBV28 to TRBJ2-6; 10 positions match TRBD1. The V and J ends lost 6 bases and 8 bases, in that order; junction bases with no gene match: 4. Looked up from germline, CDR1 is MDHEN and CDR2 is SYDVKM. The CDR3 contains 14 residues. The CDR3 DNA follows: TGTGCCAGCAGGCGGACAGGGGGGACCAACGTCCTGACTTTC. As protein: CASRRTGGTNVLTF. The variable domain in full, completed from reference TRBV28 and TRBJ2-6, reads DVKVTQSSRYLVKRTGEKVFLECVQDMDHENMFWYRQDPGLGLRLIYFSYDVKMKEKGDIPEGYSVSREKKERFSLILESASTNQTSMYLCASRRTGGTNVLTFGAGSRLTVL.

This clone was observed once. The CDR3 region has the DNA TGCGCCAGCAGCTTGACGGCATCGAACACTGAAGCTTTCTTT. This gives the protein CASSLTASNTEAFF. The chain recombines TRBV5-1 with TRBJ1-1; no reliable D call. The CDR3 covers 14 residues. V dropped 1 base and J dropped 1 base, with 8 bases sitting between them. The germline gives CDR1 SGHRS, CDR2 YFSETQ.

This chain links TRBV6-1 with TRBJ2-1; the match to TRBD1 covers 7 bases. CDR3 length equals 15 residues. In germline, CDR1 is MNHNS, CDR2 SASEGT. Unmatched junction bases numbered 9, after V lost 10 bases and J lost 0 bases. The CDR3 DNA follows: TGTGCCACCCCAGGGGGTCTTAGCTCCTACAATGAGCAGTTCTTC. The encoded protein is CATPGGLSSYNEQFF.

The V gene is TRBV19, the J gene TRBJ1-5, with D perhaps matching TRBD1 (5 bases). Germline V gene data show CDR1 as LNHDA and CDR2 as SQIVND (reference sequence). V was cut by 1 base and J by 4 bases, with 14 bases left in between. The CDR3 is 16 residues long. The CDR3 DNA reads TGTGCCAGTAGTATAGGTAGGCCAGGGCAAAATCAGCCCCAGCATTTT. Its protein product is CASSIGRPGQNQPQHF.

This clone was counted between two and nine times. J is TRBJ2-1 and V is TRBV7-7, with D possibly TRBD2 on 6 matching bases. The CDR3 spans 15 residues. V lost 4 bases, J lost 7 bases, and 17 bases lay in between. Looked up from germline, CDR1 is SSHAT and CDR2 is FNYEAQ (reference sequence). The CDR3 DNA follows: TGTGCCAGCAGCTCCGGTCGCGGGGAGAGAAATGAGCAGTTCTTC. It is translated as CASSSGRGERNEQFF.

This chain uses TRBV28 with TRBJ1-2; D perhaps matches TRBD1 (5 bases). V lost 5 bases and J lost 4, with 17 bases in between. The CDR3 sequence is 15 residues long. Germline V gene lookup returns CDR1 MDHEN and CDR2 SYDVKM. In DNA, the CDR3 is TGTGCCAGCAGTCTTCCGAGGAGGGGCGTCTATGGCTACACCTTC. Protein product: CASSLPRRGVYGYTF.

The chain uses TRBV5-5 and TRBJ1-5; D is uncertain. Trimming pared 0 bases from V and 0 bases from J, leaving 4 bases between. CDR1 is SGHKS, CDR2 YYEKEE, per germline (reference sequence). This CDR3 spans 14 amino acids. The CDR3 DNA reads as TGTGCCAGCAGCTTGGGGAGTAGCAATCAGCCCCAGCATTTT. This translates into CASSLGSSNQPQHF.

The chain couples TRBV7-6 to TRBJ2-1, with 12 bases aligning to TRBD2. V lost 4 bases, J lost 4 bases, and 8 bases stayed unmatched. Germline V gene data show CDR1 as SGHVS and CDR2 as FNYEAQ. This CDR3 is 17 amino acids long. The CDR3 sequence is CASSSGPLAGGYNEQFF. The CDR3 nucleotides read TGTGCCAGCAGCTCTGGCCCCCTAGCGGGGGGGTACAATGAGCAGTTCTTC. The variable domain in full, with the rest retrieved from reference TRBV7-6 and TRBJ2-1, is GAGVSQSPRYKVTKRGQDVALRCDPISGHVSLYWYRQALGQGPEFLTYFNYEAQQDKSGLPNDRFSAERPEGSISTLTIQRTEQRDSAMYRCASSSGPLAGGYNEQFFGPGTRLTVL.

V and J are TRBV15 and TRBJ2-1, with D maybe TRBD2 (5 bases). V lost 0 bases and J 1 base, leaving 13 bases between the germline ends. The CDR3 covers 17 residues. Germline values: CDR1 LNHNV, CDR2 YYDKDF (reference sequence). In DNA form, the CDR3 reads TGTGCCACCAGCAGAGATCATAGCACGGGATCCTACAATGAGCAGTTCTTC. This gives the protein CATSRDHSTGSYNEQFF. The full variable domain, rest sourced from reference TRBV15 and TRBJ2-1, is DAMVIQNPRYQVTQFGKPVTLSCSQTLNHNVMYWYQQKSSQAPKLLFHYYDKDFNNEADTPDNFQSRRPNTSFCFLDIRSPGLGDTAMYLCATSRDHSTGSYNEQFFGPGTRLTVL.

This clone occurred once. This rearrangement joins TRBV5-8 to TRBJ2-7, with D unresolved. Per the germline V gene, CDR1 is SGHTS and CDR2 is YDEGEE. Trimming cost V 2 bases and J 2 bases, with 2 bases left between them. This CDR3 region has 11 residues. The CDR3 spells CASSFTYEQYF. In DNA form, the CDR3 reads TGTGCCAGCAGCTTCACCTACGAGCAGTACTTC.

The rearrangement joins TRBV6-1 to TRBJ1-1; tentative D call: TRBD1 (5 bases). The CDR3 covers 14 residues. CDR1 and CDR2 from the germline V gene are MNHNS and SASEGT. V dropped 6 bases and J dropped 1 base, with 12 bases sitting between them. The chain's CDR3 is CASSITDTNTEAFF. The CDR3 DNA reads as TGTGCCAGCAGCATAACGGACACGAACACTGAAGCTTTCTTT.

The rearrangement joins TRBV14 to TRBJ1-2, with D possibly TRBD1 on 6 matching bases. Germline CDR1 reads SGHDN; CDR2 reads FVKESK. V was cut by 0 bases and J by 5 bases, with 10 bases left in between. The CDR3 is 14 residues long. The DNA of the CDR3 is TGTGCCAGCAGCCAAGAGGGGACAAGTTATGGCTACACCTTC. Translating it yields CASSQEGTSYGYTF.

In its sample, this clone was seen once. This chain uses TRBV21-1 with TRBJ2-7. TRBV21-1 is an annotated pseudogene. The CDR3 length is 15 residues. As DNA, the CDR3 is TGTGCCAGCCGGGGACCTGCAAAATCGGCCTACGAGCAGTACTTC. This sequence encodes CASRGPAKSAYEQYF.

V gene TRBV5-4 combines with J gene TRBJ2-7; 12 bases are a match to TRBD1. V shed 10 bases and J 5 bases; nucleotides not matched to a gene: 13. The CDR3 totals 15 residues. The germline V gene encodes CDR1 SGHNT and CDR2 YYREEE (reference sequence). Here the CDR3 reads CALTRRGQGADEQYF. The CDR3 DNA sequence: TGTGCCTTGACGAGGCGGGGACAGGGGGCTGACGAGCAGTACTTC.

Here the CDR3 reads CASSLDAGGYGYTF. Here the CDR3 DNA reads TGCGCCAGCAGCTTGGATGCAGGGGGCTATGGCTACACCTTC. The chain recombines TRBV5-1 with TRBJ1-2; 7 positions match TRBD1. The CDR3 spans 14 residues. Trimming took 0 bases from V and 4 from J; bases not matched to a gene: 3. Looked up from germline, CDR1 is SGHRS and CDR2 is YFSETQ. The entire variable domain, with the rest obtained from reference TRBV5-1 and TRBJ1-2, is as follows: KAGVTQTPRYLIKTRGQQVTLSCSPISGHRSVSWYQQTPGQGLQFLFEYFSETQRNKGNFPGRFSGRQFSNSRSEMNVSTLELGDSALYLCASSLDAGGYGYTFGSGTRLTVV.

The chain has TRBV11-3 and TRBJ2-5, with 12 bases identical to TRBD1. Germline V gene data show CDR1 as SGHNT and CDR2 as YENEEA. Unmatched junction bases numbered 10, after V lost 6 bases and J lost 5 bases. The CDR3 sequence is 16 residues long. The CDR3 region has the DNA TGTGCCAGCAGTCCCGGGACAGGGGGCTTCATGGAGACCCAGTACTTC. Its translation is CASSPGTGGFMETQYF.

The V call is TRBV11-2, the J call TRBJ2-7; possible D gene TRBD2, 6 bases. The CDR3 sequence is 17 residues long. Trimming left V 5 bases short and J 4 bases short, with 24 bases between. Germline CDR1 SGHAT, CDR2 FQNNGV. CDR3 residues: CASSRWGLQGLGYEQYF. CDR3 DNA: TGTGCCAGCAGCCGCTGGGGACTCCAAGGTCTGGGTTACGAGCAGTACTTC.

The genes are TRBV2 and TRBJ2-7; D tentatively reads TRBD1 or TRBD2 (5 bases each). CDR1 SNHLY and CDR2 FYNNEI come from the germline V gene. The CDR3 is 11 residues long. V lost 9 bases to trimming and J lost 3 bases, with 9 bases between them. The CDR3 region has the DNA TGTGCCAGTACTGGGGGCTACGAGCAGTACTTC. Its translation is CASTGGYEQYF.

This chain joins TRBV30 and TRBJ2-4; 9 bases line up with TRBD2. From germline, CDR1 is GTSNPN and CDR2 SVGIG (reference sequence). V lost 7 bases, J lost 2 bases, and 6 bases stayed unmatched. There are 14 residues in the CDR3. CDR3: CALRLAGPKNIQYF. CDR3 DNA: TGTGCCTTGCGGCTAGCGGGGCCCAAAAACATTCAGTACTTC. Full variable domain (remainder filled in from reference TRBV30 and TRBJ2-4): SQTIHQWPATLVQPVGSPLSLECTVEGTSNPNLYWYRQAAGRGLQLLFYSVGIGQISSEVPQNLSASRPQDRQFILSSKKLLLSDSGFYLCALRLAGPKNIQYFGAGTRLSVL.

The chain recombines TRBV28 with TRBJ2-1; possibly TRBD1 for D (6 bases). Germline V gene data show CDR1 as MDHEN and CDR2 as SYDVKM. This CDR3 region has 11 residues. The V gene lost 2 bases and the J gene lost 12 bases, with 8 bases spanning the gap. The CDR3 spells CASSLGGRQFF. In DNA, the CDR3 is TGTGCCAGCAGTTTAGGGGGCAGGCAGTTCTTC.

The chain joins TRBV28 to TRBJ1-5, with 7 bases that match TRBD1. The junction had 0 bases not matched to a gene; V was cut back by 2 bases and J by 5 bases. CDR1 and CDR2 (germline): MDHEN, SYDVKM. The CDR3 is 13 amino acids. The CDR3 protein is CASSLDRDQPQHF. For the CDR3, the DNA is TGTGCCAGCAGTTTAGACAGGGATCAGCCCCAGCATTTT.

This clone was detected only once. This chain connects TRBV27 to TRBJ2-5; D not resolved. The V gene's germline CDR1 is MNHEY and CDR2 SMNVEV (reference sequence). Trimming pared 8 bases from V and 5 bases from J, leaving 9 bases between. The CDR3 sequence is 11 residues long. The CDR3 loop is CASGVRETQYF. For the CDR3, the DNA is TGTGCCAGCGGTGTTCGGGAGACCCAGTACTTC.